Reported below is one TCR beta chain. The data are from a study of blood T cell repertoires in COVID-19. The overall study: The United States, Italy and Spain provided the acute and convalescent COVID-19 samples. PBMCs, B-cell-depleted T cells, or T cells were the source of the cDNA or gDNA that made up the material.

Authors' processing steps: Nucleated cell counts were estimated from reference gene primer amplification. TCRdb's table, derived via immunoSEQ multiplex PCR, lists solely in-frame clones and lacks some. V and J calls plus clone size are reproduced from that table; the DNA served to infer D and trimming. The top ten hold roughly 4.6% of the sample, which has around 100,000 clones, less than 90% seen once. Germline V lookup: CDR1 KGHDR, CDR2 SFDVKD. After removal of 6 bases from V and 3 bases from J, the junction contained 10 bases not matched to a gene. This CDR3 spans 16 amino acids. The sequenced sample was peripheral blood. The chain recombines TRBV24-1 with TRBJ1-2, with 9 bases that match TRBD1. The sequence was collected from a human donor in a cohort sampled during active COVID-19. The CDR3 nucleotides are TGTGCCACCAGTCAGAGACCGGGACAGGGAGACTATGGCTACACCTTC. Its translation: CATSQRPGQGDYGYTF.